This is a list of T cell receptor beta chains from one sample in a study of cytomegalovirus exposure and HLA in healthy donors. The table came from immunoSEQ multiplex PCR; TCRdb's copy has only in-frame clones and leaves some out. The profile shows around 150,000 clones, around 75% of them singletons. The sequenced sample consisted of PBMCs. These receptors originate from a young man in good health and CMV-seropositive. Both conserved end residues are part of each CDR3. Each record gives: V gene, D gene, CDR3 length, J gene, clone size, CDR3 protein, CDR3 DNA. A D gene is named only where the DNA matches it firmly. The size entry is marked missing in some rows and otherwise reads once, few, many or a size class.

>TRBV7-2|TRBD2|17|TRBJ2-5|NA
CASSPRGSGEARETQYF
TGTGCCAGCAGCCCTCGGGGTAGCGGGGAGGCGAGGGAGACCCAGTACTTC
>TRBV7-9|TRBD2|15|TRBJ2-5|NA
CASSLGGGRGETQYF
TGTGCCAGCAGCTTAGGGGGCGGGAGGGGCGAGACCCAGTACTTC
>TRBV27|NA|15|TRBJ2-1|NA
CASSLSKGHHNEQFF
TGTGCCAGCAGTTTATCGAAGGGACATCACAATGAGCAGTTCTTC
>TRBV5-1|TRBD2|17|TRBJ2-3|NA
CASSLEGTSGSTDTQYF
TGCGCCAGCAGCTTGGAGGGTACTAGCGGTTCCACAGATACGCAGTATTTT
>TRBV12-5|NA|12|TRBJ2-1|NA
CASGLATSKQFF
TGTGCTAGTGGTTTGGCGACTAGTAAGCAGTTCTTC
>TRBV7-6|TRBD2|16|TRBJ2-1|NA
CASSLAGREGGNEQFF
TGTGCCAGCAGCTTAGCGGGGCGGGAGGGAGGAAATGAGCAGTTCTTC
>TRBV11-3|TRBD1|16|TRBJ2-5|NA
CASSFSGTGAEETQYF
TGTGCCAGCAGCTTTTCCGGGACAGGGGCGGAAGAGACCCAGTACTTC
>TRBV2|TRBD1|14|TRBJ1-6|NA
CASSSRGDNSPLHF
TGTGCCAGCAGTAGCAGGGGGGATAATTCACCCCTCCACTTT
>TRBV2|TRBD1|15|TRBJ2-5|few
CASRDTGTGGETQYF
TGTGCCAGCAGAGATACCGGGACAGGGGGGGAGACCCAGTACTTC
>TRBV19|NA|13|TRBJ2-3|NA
CASSIGWRDVPTF
TGTGCCAGTAGTATAGGTTGGCGGGACGTCCCAACCTTT
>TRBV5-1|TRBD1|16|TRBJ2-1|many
CASSTTPGQEGNEQFF
TGCGCCAGCAGCACCACCCCGGGACAGGAGGGGAATGAGCAGTTCTTC
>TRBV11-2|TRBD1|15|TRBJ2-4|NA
CASSLVQGEKNIQYF
TGTGCCAGCAGCTTAGTCCAGGGGGAAAAAAACATTCAGTACTTC
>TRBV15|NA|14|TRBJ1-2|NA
CATSRVTENYGYTF
TGTGCCACCAGCAGAGTCACAGAGAACTATGGCTACACCTTC
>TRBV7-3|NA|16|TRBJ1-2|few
CASSLTLAATNYGYTF
TGTGCCAGCAGCTTAACGTTAGCAGCGACTAACTATGGCTACACCTTC
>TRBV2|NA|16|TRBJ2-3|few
CASTRSGRSGTDTQYF
TGTGCCAGCACGCGGAGCGGGCGGTCAGGGACAGATACGCAGTATTTT
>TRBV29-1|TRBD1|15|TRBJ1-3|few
CSATTGTRSGNTIYF
TGCAGCGCCACGACAGGGACGCGCTCTGGAAACACCATATATTTT
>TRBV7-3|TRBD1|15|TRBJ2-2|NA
CASSPTGENTGELFF
TGTGCCAGCAGCCCCACAGGGGAGAACACCGGGGAGCTGTTTTTT
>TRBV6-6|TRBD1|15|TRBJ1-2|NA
CATNAERDRADGYTF
TGTGCCACCAACGCGGAGCGTGACAGGGCCGATGGCTACACCTTC
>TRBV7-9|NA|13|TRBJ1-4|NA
CASSLGLREKLFF
TGTGCCAGCAGCTTAGGGTTGCGGGAAAAACTGTTTTTT
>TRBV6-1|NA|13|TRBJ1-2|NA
CASSDWENYGYTF
TGTGCCAGCAGTGATTGGGAGAACTATGGCTACACCTTC
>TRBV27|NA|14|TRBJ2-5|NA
CASSPTGSQETQYF
TGTGCCAGCAGTCCGACGGGATCCCAAGAGACCCAGTACTTC
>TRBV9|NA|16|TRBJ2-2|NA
CASSPRRGSSTGELFF
TGTGCCAGCAGCCCCCGTCGGGGGTCGAGCACCGGGGAGCTGTTTTTT
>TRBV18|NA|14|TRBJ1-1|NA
CASSPKQGNTEAFF
TGTGCCAGCTCACCAAAACAGGGTAATACTGAAGCTTTCTTT
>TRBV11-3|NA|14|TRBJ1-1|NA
CASSLSSGSTEAFF
TGTGCCAGCAGCTTATCTTCGGGGAGCACTGAAGCTTTCTTT
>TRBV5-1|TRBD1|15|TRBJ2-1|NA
CASSRDRSSYNEQFF
TGCGCCAGCAGCCGGGACAGGAGCTCCTACAATGAGCAGTTCTTC
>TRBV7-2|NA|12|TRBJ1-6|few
CASSMTGVQLHF
TGTGCCAGCAGCATGACAGGAGTCCAACTCCACTTT
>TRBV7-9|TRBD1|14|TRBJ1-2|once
CASSEPDREDGYTF
TGTGCCAGCAGCGAACCCGACAGGGAGGATGGCTACACCTTC
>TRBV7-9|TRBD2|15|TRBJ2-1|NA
CASSRQAGWGNEQFF
TGTGCCAGCAGCCGACAAGCGGGGTGGGGCAATGAGCAGTTCTTC
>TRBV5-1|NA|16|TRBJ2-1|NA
CASSLAVNPRYNEQFF
TGCGCCAGCAGCTTGGCGGTCAATCCCCGATACAATGAGCAGTTCTTC
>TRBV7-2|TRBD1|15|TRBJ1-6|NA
CASSLLTGGLSPLHF
TGTGCCAGCAGCTTACTGACAGGGGGCCTTTCACCCCTCCACTTT
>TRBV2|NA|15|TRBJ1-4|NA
CASSERGHKGGKLFF
TGTGCCAGCAGTGAGAGGGGACACAAAGGAGGAAAACTGTTTTTT
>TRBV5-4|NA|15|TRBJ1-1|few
CASSLEAGKATEAFF
TGTGCCAGCAGCTTGGAAGCGGGGAAGGCCACTGAAGCTTTCTTT
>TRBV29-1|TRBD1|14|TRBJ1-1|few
CSVESTGGRTEAFF
TGCAGCGTTGAATCGACAGGGGGTAGGACTGAAGCTTTCTTT
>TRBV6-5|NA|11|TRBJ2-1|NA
CASIGAREQFF
TGTGCCAGCATTGGGGCCCGTGAGCAGTTCTTC
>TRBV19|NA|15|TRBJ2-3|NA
CASSIGARSTDTQYF
TGTGCCAGTAGTATAGGAGCCCGCAGCACAGATACGCAGTATTTT
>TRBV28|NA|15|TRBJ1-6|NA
CASSRLGVDNSPLHF
TGTGCCAGCAGCCGCCTCGGGGTCGATAATTCACCCCTCCACTTT
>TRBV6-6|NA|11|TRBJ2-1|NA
CASKTGYEQFF
TGTGCCAGCAAAACGGGGTATGAGCAGTTCTTC
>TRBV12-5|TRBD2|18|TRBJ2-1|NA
CASGFEGLAGSTYNEQFF
TGTGCTAGTGGTTTTGAGGGACTAGCGGGATCTACCTACAATGAGCAGTTCTTC
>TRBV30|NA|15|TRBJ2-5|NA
CAWSMEGRPQETQYF
TGTGCCTGGAGTATGGAGGGGAGGCCTCAAGAGACCCAGTACTTC
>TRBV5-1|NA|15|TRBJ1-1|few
CASSLVAGKNTEAFF
TGCGCCAGCAGCTTGGTTGCGGGGAAGAACACTGAAGCTTTCTTT
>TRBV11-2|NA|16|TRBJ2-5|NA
CASSLDPLSYQETQYF
TGTGCCAGCAGCTTAGACCCTCTTAGTTACCAAGAGACCCAGTACTTC
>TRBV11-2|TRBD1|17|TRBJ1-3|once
CASSPGTEVPPGNTIYF
TGTGCCAGCAGTCCCGGGACAGAGGTTCCCCCTGGAAACACCATATATTTT
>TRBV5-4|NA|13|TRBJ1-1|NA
CASSVYGEAEAFF
TGTGCCAGCAGCGTCTACGGGGAAGCTGAAGCTTTCTTT
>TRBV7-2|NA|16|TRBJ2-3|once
CASSLVVPGGTDTQYF
TGTGCCAGCAGCTTAGTAGTCCCAGGGGGCACAGATACGCAGTATTTT
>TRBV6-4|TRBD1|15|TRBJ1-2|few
CASSEGVQGAEGYTF
TGTGCCAGCAGTGAAGGGGTGCAGGGGGCTGAGGGCTACACCTTC
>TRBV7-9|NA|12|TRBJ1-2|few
CASSSPTGGYTF
TGTGCCAGCAGCTCGCCCACGGGTGGCTACACCTTC
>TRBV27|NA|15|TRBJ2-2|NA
CASSFVDSNTGELFF
TGTGCCAGCAGTTTCGTGGACAGTAACACCGGGGAGCTGTTTTTT
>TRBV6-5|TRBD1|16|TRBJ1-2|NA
CASSFSPGQGATGYTF
TGTGCCAGCAGTTTCTCTCCGGGACAGGGGGCGACTGGCTACACCTTC